This is a list of T cell receptor beta chains from one sample in a study of CD8 T cells in ankylosing spondylitis. TCRdb re-called the 5' RACE reads with MiXCR, one entry per CDR3 protein. The sample yields 40,000 or so distinct CDR3 sequences, over 2.5% seen once. Sequencing was done on a sample of blood, either unsorted or a sorted T cell fraction (not recorded which). The receptors shown here come from a male donor with ankylosing spondylitis or in good health (not recorded which). Each CDR3 is given with its conserved first and last residue. Fields, in order: J gene, clone size, D gene, V gene, CDR3 protein, CDR3 DNA. The D gene is left open where the match is weak. Expanded clones are given a class, and other clones once, few, many or no size at all.

j_gene: TRBJ2-2; abundance: many; d_gene: TRBD2; v_gene: TRBV23-1; CDR3aa: CASSQHSGGNTGELFF; CDR3nt: TGCGCCAGCAGTCAACATAGCGGGGGGAACACCGGGGAGCTGTTTTTT
j_gene: TRBJ2-5; abundance: many; d_gene: .; v_gene: TRBV9; CDR3aa: CASSQGTLAETQYF; CDR3nt: TGTGCCAGCAGCCAGGGGACATTGGCCGAGACCCAGTACTTC
j_gene: TRBJ2-1; abundance: many; d_gene: TRBD1; v_gene: TRBV9; CDR3aa: CASSVELGTGGKNEQFF; CDR3nt: TGTGCCAGCAGCGTAGAATTGGGGACAGGGGGAAAAAATGAGCAGTTCTTC
j_gene: TRBJ2-2; abundance: many; d_gene: TRBD2; v_gene: TRBV9; CDR3aa: CASSPQLRGSGGVNTGELFF; CDR3nt: TGTGCCAGCAGCCCTCAGCTTAGAGGTAGCGGGGGGGTGAACACCGGGGAGCTGTTTTTT
j_gene: TRBJ1-1; abundance: .; d_gene: TRBD1; v_gene: TRBV9; CDR3aa: CASSVVGDRGTEAFF; CDR3nt: TGTGCCAGCAGCGTAGTGGGGGACAGGGGGACTGAAGCTTTCTTT
j_gene: TRBJ2-1; abundance: medium-sized; d_gene: TRBD2; v_gene: TRBV7-3; CDR3aa: CASSLKASGRFPEQFF; CDR3nt: TGTGCCAGCAGCTTAAAGGCTAGCGGGAGGTTTCCTGAGCAGTTCTTC
j_gene: TRBJ2-5; abundance: many; d_gene: .; v_gene: TRBV9; CDR3aa: CASSVNPEETQYF; CDR3nt: TGTGCCAGCAGCGTAAACCCGGAAGAGACCCAGTACTTC
j_gene: TRBJ1-3; abundance: many; d_gene: .; v_gene: TRBV9; CDR3aa: CASSVLQGGNTIYF; CDR3nt: TGTGCCAGCAGCGTTCTCCAGGGTGGAAACACCATATATTTT
j_gene: TRBJ1-1; abundance: many; d_gene: .; v_gene: TRBV9; CDR3aa: CASSDQLRDPMNTEAFF; CDR3nt: TGTGCCAGCAGCGACCAACTCCGGGACCCGATGAACACTGAAGCTTTCTTT
j_gene: TRBJ2-2; abundance: many; d_gene: TRBD2; v_gene: TRBV9; CDR3aa: CASSPTVGGPLGGELFF; CDR3nt: TGTGCCAGCAGCCCCACCGTGGGAGGGCCCCTTGGCGGGGAGCTGTTTTTT
j_gene: TRBJ1-6; abundance: many; d_gene: TRBD1; v_gene: TRBV9; CDR3aa: CASSAGQGRSPLHF; CDR3nt: TGTGCCAGCAGCGCCGGACAGGGACGTTCACCCCTCCACTTT
j_gene: TRBJ2-1; abundance: many; d_gene: .; v_gene: TRBV9; CDR3aa: CASSVGTVGVYEQFF; CDR3nt: TGTGCCAGCAGCGTAGGGACAGTTGGGGTGTATGAGCAGTTCTTC
j_gene: TRBJ2-3; abundance: many; d_gene: .; v_gene: TRBV9; CDR3aa: CASSVTTGEADTQYF; CDR3nt: TGTGCCAGCAGCGTAACTACAGGCGAGGCAGATACGCAGTATTTT
j_gene: TRBJ1-1; abundance: many; d_gene: .; v_gene: TRBV9; CDR3aa: CASSALWGPSEAFF; CDR3nt: TGTGCCAGCAGCGCCCTATGGGGACCGTCTGAAGCTTTCTTT
j_gene: TRBJ1-6; abundance: many; d_gene: .; v_gene: TRBV9; CDR3aa: CASSVVGTDSPLHF; CDR3nt: TGTGCCAGCAGCGTAGTGGGGACGGATTCACCCCTCCACTTT
j_gene: TRBJ2-1; abundance: many; d_gene: .; v_gene: TRBV9; CDR3aa: CASSVAWGTEAVTQDEQFF; CDR3nt: TGTGCCAGCAGCGTAGCCTGGGGGACGGAAGCGGTGACCCAGGATGAGCAGTTCTTC
j_gene: TRBJ2-2; abundance: many; d_gene: TRBD2; v_gene: TRBV9; CDR3aa: CASSGAGRAGELFF; CDR3nt: TGTGCCAGCAGCGGAGCAGGGAGGGCCGGGGAGCTGTTTTTT
j_gene: TRBJ2-1; abundance: many; d_gene: TRBD1; v_gene: TRBV9; CDR3aa: CASSVMGQGYNEQFF; CDR3nt: TGTGCCAGCAGCGTGATGGGACAGGGGTACAATGAGCAGTTCTTC
j_gene: TRBJ1-1; abundance: many; d_gene: .; v_gene: TRBV9; CDR3aa: CASSVGAGDTEAFF; CDR3nt: TGTGCCAGCAGCGTAGGGGCAGGGGACACTGAAGCTTTCTTT
j_gene: TRBJ2-2; abundance: medium-sized; d_gene: .; v_gene: TRBV9; CDR3aa: CASSVGGSGLTGELFF; CDR3nt: TGTGCCAGCAGCGTAGGTGGATCCGGACTCACCGGGGAGCTGTTTTTT
j_gene: TRBJ2-2; abundance: many; d_gene: .; v_gene: TRBV9; CDR3aa: CASSVAPGSAGELFF; CDR3nt: TGTGCCAGCAGCGTAGCCCCGGGTTCTGCCGGGGAGCTGTTTTTT
j_gene: TRBJ1-1; abundance: many; d_gene: TRBD1; v_gene: TRBV9; CDR3aa: CASSPSGTGVAEAFF; CDR3nt: TGTGCCAGCAGCCCGAGCGGGACAGGGGTTGCTGAAGCTTTCTTT
j_gene: TRBJ1-1; abundance: many; d_gene: .; v_gene: TRBV9; CDR3aa: CASSVLVNTEAFF; CDR3nt: TGTGCCAGCAGCGTACTGGTGAACACTGAAGCTTTCTTT
j_gene: TRBJ2-3; abundance: many; d_gene: TRBD2; v_gene: TRBV9; CDR3aa: CASSVGLAGGPTDTQYF; CDR3nt: TGTGCCAGCAGCGTGGGACTAGCGGGGGGCCCCACAGATACGCAGTATTTT
j_gene: TRBJ2-2; abundance: many; d_gene: .; v_gene: TRBV9; CDR3aa: CASSVTEGSGELFF; CDR3nt: TGTGCCAGCAGCGTAACCGAGGGTTCCGGGGAGCTGTTTTTT
j_gene: TRBJ1-2; abundance: few; d_gene: TRBD1; v_gene: TRBV9; CDR3aa: CASSVVLPGQLYGYTF; CDR3nt: TGTGCCAGCAGCGTAGTTTTACCGGGACAGCTGTATGGCTACACCTTC
j_gene: TRBJ2-5; abundance: many; d_gene: TRBD2; v_gene: TRBV9; CDR3aa: CASSQGLAALTQYF; CDR3nt: TGTGCCAGCAGCCAGGGACTAGCGGCCTTGACCCAGTACTTC
j_gene: TRBJ2-2; abundance: medium-sized; d_gene: .; v_gene: TRBV9; CDR3aa: CASSVGLGRVLLTAGELFF; CDR3nt: TGTGCCAGCAGCGTAGGTCTAGGAAGGGTCCTACTGACCGCCGGGGAGCTGTTTTTT
j_gene: TRBJ2-3; abundance: .; d_gene: .; v_gene: TRBV9; CDR3aa: CASSDRVTDTQYF; CDR3nt: TGTGCCAGCAGCGATAGAGTCACAGATACGCAGTATTTT
j_gene: TRBJ2-1; abundance: many; d_gene: TRBD2; v_gene: TRBV9; CDR3aa: CASSVRTSGREYNEQFF; CDR3nt: TGTGCCAGCAGCGTACGGACTAGCGGGAGGGAGTACAATGAGCAGTTCTTC
j_gene: TRBJ2-5; abundance: many; d_gene: TRBD2; v_gene: TRBV9; CDR3aa: CASSVAPSGSRETQYF; CDR3nt: TGTGCCAGCAGCGTAGCCCCTAGCGGGAGCAGAGAGACCCAGTACTTC
j_gene: TRBJ1-2; abundance: many; d_gene: .; v_gene: TRBV9; CDR3aa: CASSVAPERYGYTF; CDR3nt: TGTGCCAGCAGCGTAGCCCCTGAGCGTTATGGCTACACCTTC
j_gene: TRBJ2-2; abundance: many; d_gene: .; v_gene: TRBV9; CDR3aa: CASSVGGTRELFF; CDR3nt: TGTGCCAGCAGCGTAGGAGGGACAAGGGAGCTGTTTTTT
j_gene: TRBJ2-5; abundance: many; d_gene: .; v_gene: TRBV9; CDR3aa: CASSAVGETQYF; CDR3nt: TGTGCCAGCAGCGCCGTTGGGGAGACCCAGTACTTC
j_gene: TRBJ1-3; abundance: many; d_gene: .; v_gene: TRBV9; CDR3aa: CASSVEHSIGNTIYF; CDR3nt: TGTGCCAGCAGCGTAGAGCACTCCATAGGAAACACCATATATTTT
j_gene: TRBJ1-4; abundance: many; d_gene: .; v_gene: TRBV1; CDR3aa: CTSRSVTENEKLFF; CDR3nt: TGCACCAGCCGATCGGTCACAGAAAATGAAAAACTGTTTTTT
j_gene: TRBJ2-5; abundance: many; d_gene: TRBD1; v_gene: TRBV9; CDR3aa: CASSVETGGETQYF; CDR3nt: TGTGCCAGCAGCGTAGAAACAGGGGGGGAGACCCAGTACTTC
j_gene: TRBJ1-6; abundance: many; d_gene: TRBD1; v_gene: TRBV9; CDR3aa: CASSVFDRGRNSPLHF; CDR3nt: TGTGCCAGCAGCGTATTCGACAGGGGTAGGAATTCACCCCTCCACTTT
j_gene: TRBJ1-2; abundance: many; d_gene: TRBD1; v_gene: TRBV9; CDR3aa: CASSVDPNRGYGYTF; CDR3nt: TGTGCCAGCAGCGTAGATCCGAACAGGGGTTATGGCTACACCTTC
j_gene: TRBJ2-5; abundance: many; d_gene: .; v_gene: TRBV9; CDR3aa: CASSVGDLAVQETQYF; CDR3nt: TGTGCCAGCAGCGTGGGGGACCTAGCAGTCCAAGAGACCCAGTACTTC
j_gene: TRBJ1-3; abundance: many; d_gene: .; v_gene: TRBV9; CDR3aa: CASSVLDNSGNTIYF; CDR3nt: TGTGCCAGCAGCGTGTTGGACAACTCTGGAAACACCATATATTTT
j_gene: TRBJ1-3; abundance: many; d_gene: .; v_gene: TRBV9; CDR3aa: CASSVGTGAEGNTIYF; CDR3nt: TGTGCCAGCAGCGTAGGGACTGGGGCCGAAGGAAACACCATATATTTT
j_gene: TRBJ1-1; abundance: .; d_gene: TRBD1; v_gene: TRBV9; CDR3aa: CASSARTGVNTEAFF; CDR3nt: TGTGCCAGCAGCGCGAGGACAGGGGTGAACACTGAAGCTTTCTTT
j_gene: TRBJ1-5; abundance: many; d_gene: .; v_gene: TRBV9; CDR3aa: CASSVGEGYQPQHF; CDR3nt: TGTGCCAGCAGCGTAGGCGAGGGGTATCAGCCCCAGCATTTT
j_gene: TRBJ1-6; abundance: few; d_gene: TRBD1; v_gene: TRBV9; CDR3aa: CASSVGQGESPLHF; CDR3nt: TGTGCCAGCAGCGTAGGACAGGGGGAATCACCCCTCCACTTT